These T cell receptor beta chains were read from a single sample in a study of immune heterogeneity within non-small cell lung tumors. MiXCR, run by TCRdb on the multiplex PCR reads, gives a single entry per CDR3 protein. The sample has approximately 2,200 distinct CDR3 sequences, nearly 35% seen once. Sample: lung tumor tissue. These receptors were collected from a man in his 70s with non-small cell lung cancer. The CDR3 runs from the conserved cysteine through the conserved F or W. D genes are given only for firm matches. Rows give clone size only sometimes, using once, few, many, or a class for an expanded clone.

cdr3_nt,cdr3_aa,j_call,clone_size,v_call,d_call
TGTGCCAGCAGCATCCGGGAGCGGAACAATGAGCAGTTCTTC,CASSIRERNNEQFF,TRBJ2-1,.,TRBV5-8,.
TGCAGCGTTGAATTGGGTCGCTTGAAGAACACTGAAGCTTTCTTT,CSVELGRLKNTEAFF,TRBJ1-1,.,TRBV29-1,.
TGTGCCAGCAGCTTAACCCTGACAGGGGGCCATGAAAAACTGTTTTTT,CASSLTLTGGHEKLFF,TRBJ1-4,few,TRBV7-6,TRBD1
TGCGCCAGCAGCTATGGACAGGGATCTGGCTACACCTTC,CASSYGQGSGYTF,TRBJ1-2,medium-sized,TRBV5-1,TRBD1
TGCAGTGCTGACCGGGCCCTGCTCCGCAATGAGCAGTTCTTC,CSADRALLRNEQFF,TRBJ2-1,once,TRBV20-1,.
TGCAGTGCTAGCGAGGGCACTGGAGAGACCCAGTACTTC,CSASEGTGETQYF,TRBJ2-5,.,TRBV20-1,.
TGTGCCAGCATTAGTGGAACAGCAGCCAAAAACATTCAGTACTTC,CASISGTAAKNIQYF,TRBJ2-4,few,TRBV2,.
TGTGCCACTCAAGGACGATTACCGGGTGAAAAACTGTTTTTT,CATQGRLPGEKLFF,TRBJ1-4,.,TRBV24-1,.
TGTGCCAGTAGTATCCGGACAGGGGGCGATTCGGATGGCTACACCTTC,CASSIRTGGDSDGYTF,TRBJ1-2,medium-sized,TRBV19,TRBD1
TGTGCCAGCAGCTTATTCCTAGCGGGGGGCGGGGGGACCCAGTACTTC,CASSLFLAGGGGTQYF,TRBJ2-5,.,TRBV7-2,TRBD2
TGCGCCAGCAGCTCAAAGAGGACAGGCCCCAATGAGCAGTTCTTC,CASSSKRTGPNEQFF,TRBJ2-1,few,TRBV5-1,TRBD1
TGTGCCAGTATCGCTAGCGCCGGGGAGCTGTTTTTT,CASIASAGELFF,TRBJ2-2,.,TRBV2,.
TGTGCCAGCACCACGACAGGGGGCTATTACGAGCAGTACTTC,CASTTTGGYYEQYF,TRBJ2-7,.,TRBV6-1,TRBD1